This T cell receptor beta chain was captured by sequencing in a study of blood T cell repertoires in COVID-19. Study details: The study drew acute and convalescent COVID-19 samples from the United States, Italy and Spain. Sources were T cells, B-cell-depleted T cells, or PBMCs; the material itself was cDNA or gDNA.

How the authors handled the data: Amplifying reference gene primers gave estimates of nucleated cell counts. TCRdb's copy holds only in-frame clones and misses some; the assay was immunoSEQ multiplex PCR. V and J calls plus clone size are reproduced from that table; the DNA served to infer D and trimming. The sample yields some 34,000 clones, more than 70% seen once. The receptor was isolated from a human donor in a cohort sampled during active COVID-19. The sequenced material came from peripheral blood.

CDR3 DNA: TGTGCCATCAGTGAAGAGGTGGACTATGGCTACACCTTC. It yields the protein CAISEEVDYGYTF. V gene TRBV10-3 combines with J gene TRBJ1-2; D remains unclear. The CDR3 sequence is 13 residues long. Germline values: CDR1 ENHRY, CDR2 SYGVKD. V lost 3 bases, J lost 3 bases, and 8 bases lay in between.